The rows below give T cell receptor beta chains drawn from one sample of a study of cytomegalovirus exposure and HLA in healthy donors. Profiled with immunoSEQ multiplex PCR; TCRdb holds only in-frame clones, not every one. The data hold roughly 150,000 clones, with around 75% observed a single time. Sample: PBMCs. The receptors stem from a man aged 18 to 30 in good health and CMV-seronegative. CDR3s include the opening cysteine and the closing phenylalanine or tryptophan. D genes are given only for firm matches. Expanded clones get a size class; other rows say once, few or many, or leave the size out.

TRBD2	TRBV27	NA	16	TRBJ2-7	CASSLWAAGGPYEQYF	TGTGCCAGCAGTTTATGGGCAGCGGGAGGGCCCTACGAGCAGTACTTC
TRBD2	TRBV18	NA	14	TRBJ2-5	CASSTGGFGETQYF	TGTGCCAGCTCGACGGGAGGGTTTGGCGAGACCCAGTACTTC
NA	TRBV9	NA	14	TRBJ2-2	CASSLGPGTGELFF	TGTGCCAGCTCTTTGGGCCCGGGGACCGGGGAGCTGTTTTTT
TRBD1	TRBV7-2	NA	14	TRBJ1-2	CASSLGQEAVGYTF	TGTGCCAGCAGCCTGGGACAGGAAGCGGTTGGCTACACCTTC
NA	TRBV7-9	NA	15	TRBJ1-2	CASSLGVAGNYGYTF	TGTGCCAGCAGCTTAGGGGTGGCAGGGAACTATGGCTACACCTTC
NA	TRBV27	NA	12	TRBJ2-3	CASHGYTDTQYF	TGTGCCAGCCACGGGTACACAGATACGCAGTATTTT
NA	TRBV11-2	NA	13	TRBJ2-3	CASSLAGADTQYF	TGTGCCAGCAGCTTAGCGGGAGCAGATACGCAGTATTTT
NA	TRBV4-1	NA	14	TRBJ2-7	CASSQGGGPYEQYF	TGCGCCAGCAGCCAAGGGGGCGGCCCCTACGAGCAGTACTTC
NA	TRBV7-6	NA	14	TRBJ2-2	CASSLASRSGELFF	TGTGCCAGCAGCTTAGCGAGTAGATCCGGGGAGCTGTTTTTT
TRBD1	TRBV27	NA	16	TRBJ1-6	CASSPPETGVYSPLHF	TGTGCCAGCAGTCCCCCTGAGACAGGGGTTTATTCACCCCTCCACTTT
TRBD1	TRBV7-9	NA	13	TRBJ2-7	CSSSPGQGYEQYF	TGTTCCAGCAGCCCCGGACAGGGTTACGAGCAGTACTTC
NA	TRBV28	NA	14	TRBJ1-5	CASTRGGNGQPQHF	TGTGCCAGCACTCGGGGGGGGAACGGTCAGCCCCAGCATTTT
NA	TRBV21-1	NA	15	TRBJ1-5	CASSKGGQSNQPQHF	TGTGCCAGCAGCAAAGGCGGTCAGAGCAATCAGCCCCAGCATTTT
NA	TRBV5-8	NA	11	TRBJ2-5	CASSFDSTSYF	TGTGCCAGCAGCTTTGATAGTACTAGCTACTTC
NA	TRBV18	NA	15	TRBJ1-1	CASSPGPAGSTEAFF	TGTGCCAGCTCACCTGGGCCAGCGGGGTCCACTGAAGCTTTCTTT
NA	TRBV9	once	18	TRBJ2-2	CASSVDRTPFGRTGELFF	TGTGCCAGCAGCGTAGACAGGACACCCTTTGGGAGGACCGGGGAGCTGTTTTTT
NA	TRBV6-1	NA	14	TRBJ2-3	CASSERSRTDTQYF	TGTGCCAGCAGTGAAAGAAGCCGCACAGATACGCAGTATTTT
NA	TRBV6-1	few	12	TRBJ2-5	CASSRYQETQYF	TGTGCCAGCAGCCGGTACCAAGAGACCCAGTACTTC
TRBD1	TRBV7-9	few	12	TRBJ1-1	CASSQRRGPAFF	TGTGCCAGCAGCCAACGAAGGGGGCCGGCTTTCTTT
NA	TRBV11-2	NA	13	TRBJ2-5	CASTRETRGRQYF	TGTGCCAGCACGAGGGAAACCCGAGGGCGCCAGTACTTC
TRBD1	TRBV29-1	once	14	TRBJ1-3	CSVATGTSGNTIYF	TGCAGCGTGGCGACAGGGACCTCTGGAAACACCATATATTTT
TRBD2	TRBV5-4	NA	16	TRBJ2-1	CASSGTSGRTLNEQLF	TGTGCCAGCAGCGGAACTAGCGGGAGGACATTAAATGAGCAGCTCTTC